Shown below are 5 T cell receptor beta chains from a single sample sequenced in a study of blood T cell repertoires in COVID-19. Libraries were prepared by immunoSEQ multiplex PCR; TCRdb keeps only in-frame clonotypes and omits some of them. The sample lists about 250,000 clones; 85% to 90% were seen once. Sequenced input: PBMCs or T cells enriched from blood (not recorded which). Receptors were obtained from a young man who had recovered from COVID-19.

This sequence joins TRBV11-3 and TRBJ2-1; D is ambiguous. CDR1 and CDR2 (germline): SGHNT, YENEEA. The CDR3 is made up of 13 amino acids. Between the trimmed V and J ends, which lost 1 base and 6 bases, there was a span of 7 bases. The CDR3 region has the DNA TGTGCCAGCAGCTTAGGGTCTAGCAATGAGCAGTTCTTC. Protein product: CASSLGSSNEQFF. The full variable domain, completed using reference TRBV11-3 and TRBJ2-1, is EAGVVQSPRYKIIEKKQPVAFWCNPISGHNTLYWYLQNLGQGPELLIRYENEEAVDDSQLPKDRFSAERLKGVDSTLKIQPAELGDSAVYLCASSLGSSNEQFFGPGTRLTVL.

On this clone itself: Relative to the germline gene, one junction end is altered; a read error may explain this. The J gene is TRBJ1-4, the V gene TRBV19, with 10 bases aligning to TRBD1. The CDR3 runs to 14 residues. Germline assignment: CDR1 LNHDA and CDR2 SQIVND (reference sequence). The CDR3 protein is CASRIGQGGEKLFF. CDR3 nucleotide sequence: TGTGCCAGTAGGATAGGACAGGGGGGTGAAAAACTGTTTTTT. Combining the CDR3 with reference TRBV19 and TRBJ1-4 gives the whole variable domain DGGITQSPKYLFRKEGQNVTLSCEQNLNHDAMYWYRQDPGQGLRLIYYSQIVNDFQKGDIAEGYSVSREKKESFPLTVTSAQKNPTAFYLCASRIGQGGEKLFFGSGTQLSVL.

This chain joins TRBV11-2 and TRBJ1-2, with D possibly being TRBD1 (5 bases). V dropped 1 base and J dropped 2 bases, with 11 bases sitting between them. The CDR3 sequence is 15 residues long. Germline V CDR1 and CDR2: SGHAT, FQNNGV. The CDR3 reads CASSLGRGPNYGYTF. CDR3 sequence (DNA): TGTGCCAGCAGCTTAGGGCGGGGCCCCAACTATGGCTACACCTTC.

V usage is TRBV24-1 and J usage is TRBJ1-5; unclear D gene. This CDR3 has 12 residues. CDR1 is KGHDR, CDR2 SFDVKD, per germline. Trimming took 5 bases from V and 5 from J, leaving 6 bases between them. This chain's CDR3 is CATSGGDQPQHF. CDR3 nucleotide sequence: TGTGCCACCAGTGGAGGTGATCAGCCCCAGCATTTT.

Only one count was recorded for this clone. The chain uses TRBV5-4 and TRBJ2-5; 10 bases align to TRBD2. The V segment lost 2 bases and the J segment 2 bases; nucleotides outside the gene matches: 3. The CDR3 sequence is 15 residues long. Germline assignment: CDR1 SGHNT and CDR2 YYREEE (reference sequence). CDR3 protein: CASSFGTSDQETQYF. In DNA, the CDR3 is TGTGCCAGCAGCTTTGGGACTAGCGATCAAGAGACCCAGTACTTC.